This T cell receptor (beta chain) was identified in a study of blood T cell repertoires in COVID-19. Looking at the study overall: Donors in the United States, Italy and Spain gave samples during acute or convalescent COVID-19. T cells, B-cell-depleted T cells, or PBMCs provided the cDNA or gDNA that served as material.

Per germline, CDR1 SGHTA and CDR2 FQGNSA. The CDR3 is 11 residues long. V was shortened by 3 bases and J by 8 bases, with 7 bases between the two germline ends. Authors' data handling: Amplification of reference gene primers was used by the study to estimate nucleated cell counts. Assay: immunoSEQ multiplex PCR; the TCRdb copy retains only in-frame clones and omits some. That table supplies the V and J calls and clone size; D and trimming were determined from the DNA. The table lists some 200,000 clones, approximately 87% of them singletons. What was sequenced was peripheral blood. The clonotype originates from a woman in her seventies with acute or convalescent COVID-19. This chain connects TRBV7-2 to TRBJ1-2, with D unclear. The DNA of the CDR3 is TGTGCCAGCAGCTTTTCTCGGGGCTACACCTTC. It encodes CASSFSRGYTF.